Below, one TCR beta chain is given with its context. The antigen is unknown. The data derive from a study of radiotherapy plus CTLA-4 blockade in lung cancer. Points from the study as a whole: Strongest reported response predictors: early blood clone changes and post-radiation interferon-beta.

The CDR3 runs to 14 residues. Germline assignment: CDR1 MNHEY and CDR2 SVGAGI. The V gene lost 0 bases and the J gene lost 11 bases, with 14 bases spanning the gap. Assay: immunoSEQ multiplex PCR; the TCRdb copy retains only in-frame clones and omits some. The sample contains approximately 80,000 clones, over 65% of which appear only once. This specimen consisted of peripheral blood, obtained from a patient treated with radiotherapy plus ipilimumab. The rearrangement uses TRBV6-5 and TRBJ1-5; D remains unclear. The TCR sequence derives from a human donor with non-small cell lung cancer whose response to radiotherapy plus ipilimumab could not be evaluated. CDR3 coding DNA: TGTGCCAGCAGTTACTCCGCAGGTCAATGGGCCCAGCATTTT. This translates into CASSYSAGQWAQHF.